This T cell receptor (beta chain) is from a study of T cell changes during pregnancy in multiple sclerosis. TCRdb's copy holds only in-frame clones and misses some; the assay was immunoSEQ multiplex PCR. The sample consists of over 50,000 clones, around nine tenths of them appearing once. This receptor was identified in a human donor whose cells served as feeder cells for cultures in a pregnancy study. The sequenced material came from peripheral blood from another person, used as feeder cells.

The CDR3 region is CASSLAGTGVGELFF. The CDR3 DNA reads TGTGCCAGCAGCTTAGCGGGGACAGGGGTCGGGGAGCTGTTTTTT. The rearrangement joins TRBV7-9 to TRBJ2-2, with 10 positions matching TRBD1. This CDR3 has 15 amino acids. V lost 0 bases, J lost 7 bases, and 2 bases stayed unmatched. CDR1 and CDR2 (germline): SEHNR, FQNEAQ (reference sequence).